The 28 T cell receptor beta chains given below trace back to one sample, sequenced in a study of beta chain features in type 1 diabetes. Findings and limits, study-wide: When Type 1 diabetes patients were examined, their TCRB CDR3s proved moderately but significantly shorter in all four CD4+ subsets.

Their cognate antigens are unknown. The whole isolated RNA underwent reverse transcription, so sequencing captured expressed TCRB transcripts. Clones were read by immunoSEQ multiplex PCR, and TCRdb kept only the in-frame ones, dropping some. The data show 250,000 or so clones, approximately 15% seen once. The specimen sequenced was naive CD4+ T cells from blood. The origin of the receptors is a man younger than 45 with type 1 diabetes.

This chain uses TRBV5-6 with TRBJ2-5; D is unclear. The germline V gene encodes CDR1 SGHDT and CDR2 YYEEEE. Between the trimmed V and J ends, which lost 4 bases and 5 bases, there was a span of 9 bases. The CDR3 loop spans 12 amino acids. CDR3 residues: CASSQNQETQYF. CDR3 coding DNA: TGTGCCAGCAGCCAAAATCAGGAGACCCAGTACTTC.

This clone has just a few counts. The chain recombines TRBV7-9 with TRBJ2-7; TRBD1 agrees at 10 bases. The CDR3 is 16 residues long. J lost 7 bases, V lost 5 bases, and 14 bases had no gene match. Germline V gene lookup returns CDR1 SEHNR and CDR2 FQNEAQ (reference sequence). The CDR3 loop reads CASSRDDRGPLEEQYF. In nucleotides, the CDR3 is TGTGCCAGCAGCCGCGACGACAGGGGGCCCCTCGAAGAGCAGTACTTC.

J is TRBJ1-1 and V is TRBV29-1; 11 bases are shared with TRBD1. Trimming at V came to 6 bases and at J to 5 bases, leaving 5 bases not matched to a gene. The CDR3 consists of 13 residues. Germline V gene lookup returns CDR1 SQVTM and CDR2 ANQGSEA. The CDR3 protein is CSVGGQGVTEAFF. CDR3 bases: TGCAGCGTAGGGGGACAGGGGGTGACTGAAGCTTTCTTT. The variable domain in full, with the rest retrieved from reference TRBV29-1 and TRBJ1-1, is SAVISQKPSRDICQRGTSLTIQCQVDSQVTMMFWYRQQPGQSLTLIATANQGSEATYESGFVIDKFPISRPNLTFSTLTVSNMSPEDSSIYLCSVGGQGVTEAFFGQGTRLTVV.

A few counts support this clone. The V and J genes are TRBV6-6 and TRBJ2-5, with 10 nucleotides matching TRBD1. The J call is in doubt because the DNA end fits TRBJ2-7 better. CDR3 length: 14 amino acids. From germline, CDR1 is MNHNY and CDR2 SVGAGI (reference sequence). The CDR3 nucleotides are TGTGCCAGCAGTATTGGGACAGGGGTCTACGAGCAGTACTTC. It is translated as CASSIGTGVYEQYF.

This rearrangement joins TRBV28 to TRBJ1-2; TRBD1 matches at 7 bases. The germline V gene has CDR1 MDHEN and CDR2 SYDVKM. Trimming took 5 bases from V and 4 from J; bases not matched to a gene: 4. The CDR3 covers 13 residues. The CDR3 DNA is TGTGCCAGCAGTAGGGGACAGCTCTATGGCTACACCTTC. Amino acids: CASSRGQLYGYTF.

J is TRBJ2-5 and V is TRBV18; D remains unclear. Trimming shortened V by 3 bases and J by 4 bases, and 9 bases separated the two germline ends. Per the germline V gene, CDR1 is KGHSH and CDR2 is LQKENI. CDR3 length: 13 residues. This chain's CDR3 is CASSPRAPETQYF. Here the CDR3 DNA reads TGTGCCAGCTCACCGCGAGCCCCAGAGACCCAGTACTTC.

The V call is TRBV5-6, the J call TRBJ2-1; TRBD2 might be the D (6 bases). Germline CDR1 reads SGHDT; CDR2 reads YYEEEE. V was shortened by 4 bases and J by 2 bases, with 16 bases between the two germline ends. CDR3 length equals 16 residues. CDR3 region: CASSALIAATYNEQFF. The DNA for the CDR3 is TGTGCCAGCAGCGCTTTGATAGCGGCCACCTACAATGAGCAGTTCTTC. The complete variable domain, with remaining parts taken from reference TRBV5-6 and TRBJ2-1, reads DAGVTQSPTHLIKTRGQQVTLRCSPKSGHDTVSWYQQALGQGPQFIFQYYEEEERQRGNFPDRFSGHQFPNYSSELNVNALLLGDSALYLCASSALIAATYNEQFFGPGTRLTVL.

CDR3 nucleotides: TGTGCCAGCAGCTTGGCGGGGTTCAGCGGCTACACCTTC. Translation gives CASSLAGFSGYTF. This chain links TRBV7-9 with TRBJ1-2, with D hard to call. The CDR3 length is 13 residues. The V end lost 3 bases, the J end lost 8 bases, and 13 bases lay between the germline ends. Germline CDR1 and CDR2: SEHNR and FQNEAQ (reference sequence).

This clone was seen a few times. CDR3 DNA sequence: TGTGCCAGCAGCCTCCGGGGGAGCGGGAGGGGAGAGACCCAGTACTTC. Translation: CASSLRGSGRGETQYF. The V and J genes are TRBV13 and TRBJ2-5; 10 nucleotides line up with TRBD2. The germline gives CDR1 PRHDT, CDR2 FYEKMQ (reference sequence). Trimming removed 5 bases from V and 4 bases from J; junction bases left unmatched: 10. This CDR3 spans 16 amino acids.

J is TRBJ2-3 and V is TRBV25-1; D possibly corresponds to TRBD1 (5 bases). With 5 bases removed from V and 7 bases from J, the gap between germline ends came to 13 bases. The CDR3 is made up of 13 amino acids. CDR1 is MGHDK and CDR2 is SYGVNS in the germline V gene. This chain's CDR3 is CASSWAGMNTQYF. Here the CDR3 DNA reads TGTGCCAGCAGTTGGGCAGGGATGAATACGCAGTATTTT.

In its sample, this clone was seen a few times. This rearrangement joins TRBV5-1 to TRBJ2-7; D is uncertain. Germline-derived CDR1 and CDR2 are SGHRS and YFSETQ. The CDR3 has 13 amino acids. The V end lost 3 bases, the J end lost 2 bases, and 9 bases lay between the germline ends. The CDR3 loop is CASSSPRTYEQYF. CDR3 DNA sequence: TGCGCCAGCAGCTCCCCTAGAACCTACGAGCAGTACTTC.

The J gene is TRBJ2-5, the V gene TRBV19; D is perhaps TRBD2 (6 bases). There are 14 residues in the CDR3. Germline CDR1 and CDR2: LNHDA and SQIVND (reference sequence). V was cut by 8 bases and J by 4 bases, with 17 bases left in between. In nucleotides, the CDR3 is TGTGCCAGTTCCGGGAAGGGGAGGCTAGAGACCCAGTACTTC. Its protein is CASSGKGRLETQYF.

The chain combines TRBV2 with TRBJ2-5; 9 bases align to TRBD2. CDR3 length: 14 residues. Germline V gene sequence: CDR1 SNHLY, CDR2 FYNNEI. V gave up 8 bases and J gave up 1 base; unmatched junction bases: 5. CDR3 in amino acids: CASGGLAGQETQYF. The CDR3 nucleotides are TGTGCCAGCGGGGGACTAGCAGGCCAAGAGACCCAGTACTTC.

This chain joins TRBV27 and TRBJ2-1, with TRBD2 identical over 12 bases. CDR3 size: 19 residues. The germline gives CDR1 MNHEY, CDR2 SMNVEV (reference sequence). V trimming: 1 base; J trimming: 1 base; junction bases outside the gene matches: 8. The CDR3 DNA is TGTGCCAGCAGTTTATTAGGTCTAGCGGGAGGGAAGTCCTACAATGAGCAGTTCTTC. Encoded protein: CASSLLGLAGGKSYNEQFF.

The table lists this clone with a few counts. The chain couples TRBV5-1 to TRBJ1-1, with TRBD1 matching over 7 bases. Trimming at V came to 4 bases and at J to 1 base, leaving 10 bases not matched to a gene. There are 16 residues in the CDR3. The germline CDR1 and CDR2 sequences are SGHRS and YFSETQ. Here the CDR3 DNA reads TGCGCCAGCAGCAGACGAACAGGGGCCCAGAACACTGAAGCTTTCTTT. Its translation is CASSRRTGAQNTEAFF.

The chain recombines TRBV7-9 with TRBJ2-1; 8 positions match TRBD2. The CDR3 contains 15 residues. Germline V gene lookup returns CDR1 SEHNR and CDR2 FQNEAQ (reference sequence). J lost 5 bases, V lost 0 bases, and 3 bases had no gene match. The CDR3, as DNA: TGTGCCAGCAGCTTAGCAATAGCGGGACACAATGAGCAGTTCTTC. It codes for CASSLAIAGHNEQFF.

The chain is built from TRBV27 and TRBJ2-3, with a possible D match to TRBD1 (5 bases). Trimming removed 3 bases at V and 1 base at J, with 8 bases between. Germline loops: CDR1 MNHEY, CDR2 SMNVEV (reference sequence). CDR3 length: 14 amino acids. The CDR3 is CASSFETGTDTQYF. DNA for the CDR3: TGTGCCAGCAGTTTCGAGACAGGCACAGATACGCAGTATTTT.

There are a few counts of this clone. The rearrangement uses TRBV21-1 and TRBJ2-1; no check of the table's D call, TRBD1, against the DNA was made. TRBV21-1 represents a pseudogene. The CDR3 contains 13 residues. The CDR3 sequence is CASSTDKHNEQFF. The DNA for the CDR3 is TGTGCCAGCAGCACGGACAAGCACAATGAGCAGTTCTTC.

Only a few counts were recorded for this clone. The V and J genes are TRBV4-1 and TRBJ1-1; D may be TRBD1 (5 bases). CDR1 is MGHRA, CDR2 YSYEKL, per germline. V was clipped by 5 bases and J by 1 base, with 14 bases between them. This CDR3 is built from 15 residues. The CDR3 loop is CASSKGEAANTEAFF. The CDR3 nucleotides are TGCGCCAGCAGCAAAGGGGAGGCAGCGAACACTGAAGCTTTCTTT.

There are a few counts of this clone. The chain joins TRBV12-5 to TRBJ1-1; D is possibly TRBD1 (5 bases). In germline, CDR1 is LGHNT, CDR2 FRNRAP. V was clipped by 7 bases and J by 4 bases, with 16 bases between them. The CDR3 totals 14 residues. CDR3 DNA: TGTGCTAGTGCCCCGGTGTGGGGGGGCACTGAAGCTTTCTTT. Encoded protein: CASAPVWGGTEAFF.

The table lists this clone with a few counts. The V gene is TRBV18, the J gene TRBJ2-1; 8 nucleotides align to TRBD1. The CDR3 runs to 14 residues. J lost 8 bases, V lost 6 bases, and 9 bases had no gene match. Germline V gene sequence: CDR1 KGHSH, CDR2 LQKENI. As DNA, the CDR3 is TGTGCCAGCTCTTTAACGGGGACAGGCGATGAGCAGTTCTTC. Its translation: CASSLTGTGDEQFF.

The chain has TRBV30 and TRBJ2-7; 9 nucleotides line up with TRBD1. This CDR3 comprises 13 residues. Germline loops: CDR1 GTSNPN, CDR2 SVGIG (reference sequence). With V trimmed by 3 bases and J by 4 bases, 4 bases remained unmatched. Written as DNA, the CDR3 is TGTGCCTGGAGGGGACAGGGACTTTACGAGCAGTACTTC. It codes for CAWRGQGLYEQYF.

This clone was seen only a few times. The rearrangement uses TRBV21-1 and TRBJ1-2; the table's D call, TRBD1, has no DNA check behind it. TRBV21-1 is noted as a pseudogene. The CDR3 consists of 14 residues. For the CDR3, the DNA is TGTGCCAGCAGCAGCCGGACAGGGAACTATGGCTACACCTTC. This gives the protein CASSSRTGNYGYTF.

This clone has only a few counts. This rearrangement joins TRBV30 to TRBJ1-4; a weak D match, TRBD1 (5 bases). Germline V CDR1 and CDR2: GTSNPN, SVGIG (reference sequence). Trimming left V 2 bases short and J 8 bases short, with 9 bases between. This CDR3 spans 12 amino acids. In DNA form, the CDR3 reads TGTGCCTGGAGTCCCCAGGGAGAAAAACTGTTTTTT. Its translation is CAWSPQGEKLFF.

CDR3 DNA: TGCGCCAGCAGAGGTGATGCGGGGGGCGGTTACTATGGCTACACCTTC. Its translation is CASRGDAGGGYYGYTF. V and J are TRBV5-1 and TRBJ1-2; possibly TRBD1 for D (6 bases). The germline gives CDR1 SGHRS, CDR2 YFSETQ. The germline V and J ends were trimmed by 5 bases and 3 bases, with 20 bases remaining between them. The CDR3 loop spans 16 amino acids.

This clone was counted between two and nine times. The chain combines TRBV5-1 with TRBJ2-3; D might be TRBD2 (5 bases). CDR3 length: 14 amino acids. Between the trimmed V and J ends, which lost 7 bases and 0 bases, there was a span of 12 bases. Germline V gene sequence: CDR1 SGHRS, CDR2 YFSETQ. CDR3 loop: CASQRETSTDTQYF. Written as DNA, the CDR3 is TGCGCCAGCCAACGGGAAACTAGCACAGATACGCAGTATTTT.

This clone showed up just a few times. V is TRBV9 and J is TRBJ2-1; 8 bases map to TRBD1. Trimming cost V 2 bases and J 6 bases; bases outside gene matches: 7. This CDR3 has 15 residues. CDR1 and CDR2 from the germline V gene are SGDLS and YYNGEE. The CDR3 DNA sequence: TGTGCCAGCAGCGTGGAGACAGGGGAGATCAATGAGCAGTTCTTC. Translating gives CASSVETGEINEQFF.

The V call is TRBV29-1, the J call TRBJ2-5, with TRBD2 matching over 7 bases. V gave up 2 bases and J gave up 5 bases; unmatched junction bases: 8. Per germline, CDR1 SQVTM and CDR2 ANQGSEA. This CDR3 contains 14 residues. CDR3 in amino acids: CSVERLAGPETQYF. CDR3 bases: TGCAGCGTTGAAAGACTAGCAGGTCCTGAGACCCAGTACTTC. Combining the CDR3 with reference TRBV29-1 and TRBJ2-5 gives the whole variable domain SAVISQKPSRDICQRGTSLTIQCQVDSQVTMMFWYRQQPGQSLTLIATANQGSEATYESGFVIDKFPISRPNLTFSTLTVSNMSPEDSSIYLCSVERLAGPETQYFGPGTRLLVL.